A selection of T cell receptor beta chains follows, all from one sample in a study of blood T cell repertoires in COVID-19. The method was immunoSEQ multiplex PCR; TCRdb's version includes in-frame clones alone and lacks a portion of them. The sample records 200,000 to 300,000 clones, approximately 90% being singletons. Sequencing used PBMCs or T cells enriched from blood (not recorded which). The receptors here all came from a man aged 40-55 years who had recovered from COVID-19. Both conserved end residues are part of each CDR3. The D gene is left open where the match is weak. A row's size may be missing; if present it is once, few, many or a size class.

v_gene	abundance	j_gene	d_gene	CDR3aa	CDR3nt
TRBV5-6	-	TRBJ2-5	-	CASFYISGGSETQYF	TGTGCCAGCTTTTATATTTCGGGGGGCTCAGAGACCCAGTACTTC
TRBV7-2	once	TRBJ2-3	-	CASSRGTVGTDTQYF	TGTGCCAGCAGCCGCGGGACAGTCGGGACAGATACGCAGTATTTT
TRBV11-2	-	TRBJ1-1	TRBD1	CASSSGQGPTEAFF	TGTGCCAGCAGCTCGGGACAGGGGCCGACTGAAGCTTTCTTT
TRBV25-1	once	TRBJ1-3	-	CASRGASAGNTIYF	TGTGCCAGCAGAGGAGCCTCCGCTGGAAACACCATATATTTT
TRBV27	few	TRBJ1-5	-	CASSSANGHPPKPQHF	TGTGCCAGCAGTTCCGCCAATGGACACCCTCCGAAGCCCCAGCATTTT
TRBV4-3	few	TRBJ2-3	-	CASSQEMWADTQYF	TGCGCCAGCAGCCAGGAGATGTGGGCAGATACGCAGTATTTT
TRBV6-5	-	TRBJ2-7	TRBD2	CASSYSQAGYDEQYF	TGTGCCAGCAGTTACTCTCAAGCGGGGTACGACGAGCAGTACTTC
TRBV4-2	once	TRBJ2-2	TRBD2	CASSQRQLAEANTGELFF	TGTGCCAGCAGCCAAAGGCAACTAGCGGAAGCGAACACCGGGGAGCTGTTTTTT
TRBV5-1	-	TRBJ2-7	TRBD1	CASSAGQGTYEQYF	TGCGCCAGCAGCGCCGGACAGGGGACCTACGAGCAGTACTTC
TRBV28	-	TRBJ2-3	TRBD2	CASALEEREINTDTQYF	TGTGCCAGCGCGCTAGAGGAGCGGGAAATTAACACAGATACGCAGTATTTT
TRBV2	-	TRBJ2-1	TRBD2	CASSEVRTSPNEQFF	TGTGCCAGCAGTGAAGTGCGGACTAGCCCCAATGAGCAGTTCTTC
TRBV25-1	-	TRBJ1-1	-	CASRKALGMNTEAFF	TGTGCCAGCAGAAAAGCCCTCGGGATGAACACTGAAGCTTTCTTT
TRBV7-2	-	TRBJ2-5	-	CASSLGAGWETQYF	TGTGCCAGCAGCTTAGGCGCGGGATGGGAGACCCAGTACTTC
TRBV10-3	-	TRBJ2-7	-	CAITSFPEGQYEQYF	TGTGCCATCACCAGCTTCCCGGAGGGCCAATACGAGCAGTACTTC
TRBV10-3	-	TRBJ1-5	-	CAITKGGYNQPQHF	TGTGCCATCACCAAAGGAGGGTACAATCAGCCCCAGCATTTT
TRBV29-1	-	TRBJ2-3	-	CSVEQSGWPDTQYF	TGCAGCGTTGAGCAGTCGGGGTGGCCAGATACGCAGTATTTT
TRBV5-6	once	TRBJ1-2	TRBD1	CASSLHVTGSDYGYTF	TGTGCCAGCAGCTTGCATGTGACAGGGTCTGACTATGGCTACACCTTC
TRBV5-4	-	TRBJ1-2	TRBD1	CASSLKGGANGYTF	TGTGCCAGCAGCTTGAAAGGGGGCGCGAATGGCTACACCTTC
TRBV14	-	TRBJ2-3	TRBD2	CASSSRVGTSGIHGADTQYF	TGTGCCAGCAGCTCACGGGTGGGGACTAGCGGGATCCACGGTGCAGATACGCAGTATTTT
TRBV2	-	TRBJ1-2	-	CASSSQAYGYTF	TGTGCCAGCAGCTCGCAGGCCTATGGCTACACCTTC
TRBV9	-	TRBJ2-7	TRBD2	CASSVDALAGEQYF	TGTGCCAGCAGCGTAGATGCACTAGCGGGCGAGCAGTACTTC
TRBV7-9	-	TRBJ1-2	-	CASSLTAAYGYTF	TGTGCCAGCAGCTTAACAGCGGCCTATGGCTACACCTTC
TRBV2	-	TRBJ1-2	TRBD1	CASRGTGRDYGYTF	TGTGCCAGCAGGGGGACAGGGAGGGACTATGGCTACACCTTC
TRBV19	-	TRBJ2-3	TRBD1	CASSLLGQATDTQYF	TGTGCCAGTAGTCTGCTTGGACAGGCCACAGATACGCAGTATTTT
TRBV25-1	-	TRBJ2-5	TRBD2	CASSEWASGGETQYF	TGTGCCAGCAGTGAGTGGGCTAGCGGGGGGGAGACCCAGTACTTC
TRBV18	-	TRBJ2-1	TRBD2	CASSPRSAGGQYNEQFF	TGTGCCAGCTCACCACGGAGCGCGGGAGGGCAATACAATGAGCAGTTCTTC
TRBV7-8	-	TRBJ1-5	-	CASSVRDQPQHF	TGTGCCAGCAGCGTAAGAGATCAGCCCCAGCATTTT
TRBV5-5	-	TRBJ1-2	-	CASSLAPQEGYGYTF	TGTGCCAGCAGCTTGGCTCCCCAAGAGGGTTATGGCTACACCTTC
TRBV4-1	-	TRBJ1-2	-	CASSPNMNYGYTF	TGCGCCAGCAGCCCTAATATGAACTATGGCTACACCTTC
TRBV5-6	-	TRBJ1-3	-	CASSFGTGSGNTIYF	TGTGCCAGCAGCTTTGGAACAGGGTCCGGAAACACCATATATTTT
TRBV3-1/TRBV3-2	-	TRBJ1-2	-	CASSPGRSRYYGYTF	TGTGCCAGCAGCCCGGGTCGAAGCCGCTACTATGGCTACACCTTC
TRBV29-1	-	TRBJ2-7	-	CSVEVGESGYEQYF	TGCAGCGTTGAAGTCGGGGAGAGTGGGTACGAGCAGTACTTC
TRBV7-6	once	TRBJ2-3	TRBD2	CASSSRVAGVPDTQYF	TGTGCCAGCAGCTCTCGGGTAGCGGGAGTCCCAGATACGCAGTATTTT